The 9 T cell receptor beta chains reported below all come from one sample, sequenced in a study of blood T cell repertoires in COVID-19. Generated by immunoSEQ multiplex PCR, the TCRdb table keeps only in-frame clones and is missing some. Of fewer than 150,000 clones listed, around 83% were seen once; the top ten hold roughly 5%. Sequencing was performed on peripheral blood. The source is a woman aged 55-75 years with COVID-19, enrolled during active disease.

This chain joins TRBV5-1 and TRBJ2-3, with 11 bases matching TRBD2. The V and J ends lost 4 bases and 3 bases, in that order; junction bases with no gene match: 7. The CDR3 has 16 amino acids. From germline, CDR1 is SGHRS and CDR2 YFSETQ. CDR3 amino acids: CASSVVAGGQTDTQYF. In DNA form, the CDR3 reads TGCGCCAGCAGCGTAGTAGCGGGGGGGCAGACAGATACGCAGTATTTT.

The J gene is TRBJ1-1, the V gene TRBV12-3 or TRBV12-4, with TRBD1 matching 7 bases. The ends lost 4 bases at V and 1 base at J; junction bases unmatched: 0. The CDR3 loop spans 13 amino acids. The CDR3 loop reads CASSSGGNTEAFF. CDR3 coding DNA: TGTGCCAGCAGTTCAGGGGGGAACACTGAAGCTTTCTTT.

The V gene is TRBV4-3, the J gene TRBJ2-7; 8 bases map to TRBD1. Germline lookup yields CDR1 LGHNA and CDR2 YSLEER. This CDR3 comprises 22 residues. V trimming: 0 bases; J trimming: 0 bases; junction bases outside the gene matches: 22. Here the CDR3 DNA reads TGCGCCAGCAGCCAAGAGACCTTGTCCCAGGTTTTCGGAACAGGGGGCTCCTACGAGCAGTACTTC. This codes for CASSQETLSQVFGTGGSYEQYF.

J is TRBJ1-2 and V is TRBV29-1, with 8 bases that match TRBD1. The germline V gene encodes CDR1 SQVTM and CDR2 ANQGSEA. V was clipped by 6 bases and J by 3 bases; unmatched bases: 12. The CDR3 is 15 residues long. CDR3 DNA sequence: TGCAGCGTAGAAATCCGGACAGGGCCCTACTATGGCTACACCTTC. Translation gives CSVEIRTGPYYGYTF.

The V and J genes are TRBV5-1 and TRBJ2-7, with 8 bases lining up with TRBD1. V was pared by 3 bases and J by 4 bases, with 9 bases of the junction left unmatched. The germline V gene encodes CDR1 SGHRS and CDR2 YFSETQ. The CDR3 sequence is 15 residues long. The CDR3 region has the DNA TGCGCCAGCAGCTCCAGGGGGCGGTCGACTTACGAGCAGTACTTC. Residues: CASSSRGRSTYEQYF.

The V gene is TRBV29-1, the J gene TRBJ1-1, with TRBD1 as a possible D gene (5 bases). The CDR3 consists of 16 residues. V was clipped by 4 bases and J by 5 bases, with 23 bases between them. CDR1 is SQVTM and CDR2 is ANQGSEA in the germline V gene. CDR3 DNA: TGCAGCGTTGGTCTCTCTTCCCGGCAGGGCAGGACTGAAGCTTTCTTT. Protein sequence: CSVGLSSRQGRTEAFF.

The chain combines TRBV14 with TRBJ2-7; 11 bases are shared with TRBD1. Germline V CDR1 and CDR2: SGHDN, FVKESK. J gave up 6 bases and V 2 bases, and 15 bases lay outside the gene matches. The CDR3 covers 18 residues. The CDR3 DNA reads TGTGCCAGCAGCCAAACACCAAGGACAGGGGGCGATTCATTCGAGCAGTACTTC. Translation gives CASSQTPRTGGDSFEQYF.

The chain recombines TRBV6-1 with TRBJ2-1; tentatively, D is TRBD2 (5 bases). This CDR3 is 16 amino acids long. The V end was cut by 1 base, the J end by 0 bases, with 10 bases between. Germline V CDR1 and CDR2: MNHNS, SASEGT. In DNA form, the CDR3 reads TGTGCCAGCAGTGAAGGGACTGCGAGCTCCTACAATGAGCAGTTCTTC. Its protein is CASSEGTASSYNEQFF.

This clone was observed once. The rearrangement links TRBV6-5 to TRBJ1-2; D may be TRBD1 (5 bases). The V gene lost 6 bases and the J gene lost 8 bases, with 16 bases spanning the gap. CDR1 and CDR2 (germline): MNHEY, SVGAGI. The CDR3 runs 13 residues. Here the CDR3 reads CASRQPQGWGYTF. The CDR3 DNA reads TGTGCCAGCAGACAACCTCAGGGTTGGGGCTACACCTTC.